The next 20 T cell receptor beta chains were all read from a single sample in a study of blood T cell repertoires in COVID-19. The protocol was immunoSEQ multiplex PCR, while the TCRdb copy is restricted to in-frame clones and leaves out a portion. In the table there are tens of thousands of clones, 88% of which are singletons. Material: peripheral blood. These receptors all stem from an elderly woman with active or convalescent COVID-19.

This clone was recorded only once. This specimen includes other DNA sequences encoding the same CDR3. CDR3 region: CASSVGGQNYGYTF. The CDR3 DNA reads TGTGCCAGCAGCGTAGGAGGGCAGAACTATGGCTACACCTTC. The genes are TRBV9 and TRBJ1-2; D call uncertain. The CDR3 has 14 residues. V was trimmed by 0 bases and J by 2 bases, leaving 8 bases between them. Germline V CDR1 and CDR2: SGDLS, YYNGEE.

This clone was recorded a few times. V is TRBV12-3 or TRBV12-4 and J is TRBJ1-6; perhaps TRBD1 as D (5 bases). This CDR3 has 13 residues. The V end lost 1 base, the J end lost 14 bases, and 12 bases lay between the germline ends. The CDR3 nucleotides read TGTGCCAGCAGTTTAGAGGCAGGGACTACCCTCCACTTT. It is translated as CASSLEAGTTLHF.

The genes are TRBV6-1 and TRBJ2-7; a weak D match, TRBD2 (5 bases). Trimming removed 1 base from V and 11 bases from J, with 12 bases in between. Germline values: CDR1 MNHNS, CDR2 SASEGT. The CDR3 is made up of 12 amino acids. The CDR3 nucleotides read TGTGCCAGCAGTGAAGATCCGGGATCTAAGTACTTC. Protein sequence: CASSEDPGSKYF.

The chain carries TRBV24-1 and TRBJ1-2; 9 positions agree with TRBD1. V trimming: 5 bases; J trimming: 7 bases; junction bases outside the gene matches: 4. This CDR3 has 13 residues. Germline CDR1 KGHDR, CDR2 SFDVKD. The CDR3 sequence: CATSARGQGGYTF. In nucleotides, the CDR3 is TGTGCCACCAGTGCCCGGGGACAGGGTGGCTACACCTTC.

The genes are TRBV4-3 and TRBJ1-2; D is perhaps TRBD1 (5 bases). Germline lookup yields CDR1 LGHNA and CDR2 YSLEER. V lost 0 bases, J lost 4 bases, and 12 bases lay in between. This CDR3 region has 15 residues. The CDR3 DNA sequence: TGCGCCAGCAGCCAAGAACTCAGAAGGGGCTATGGCTACACCTTC. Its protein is CASSQELRRGYGYTF.

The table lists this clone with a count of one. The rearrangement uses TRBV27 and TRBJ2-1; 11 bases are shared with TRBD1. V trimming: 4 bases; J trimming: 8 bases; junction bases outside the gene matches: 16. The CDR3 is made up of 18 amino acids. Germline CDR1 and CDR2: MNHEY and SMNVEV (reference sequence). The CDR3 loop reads CASSSYYNRDRGKDEQFF. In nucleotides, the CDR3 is TGTGCCAGCAGTTCTTACTACAACCGGGACAGGGGGAAGGATGAGCAGTTCTTC.

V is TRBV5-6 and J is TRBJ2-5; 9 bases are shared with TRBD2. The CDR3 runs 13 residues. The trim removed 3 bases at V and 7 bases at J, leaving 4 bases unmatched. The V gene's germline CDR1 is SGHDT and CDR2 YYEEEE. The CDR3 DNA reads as TGTGCCAGCAGCTGGGGACTAGCAGTGACCCAGTACTTC. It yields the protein CASSWGLAVTQYF.

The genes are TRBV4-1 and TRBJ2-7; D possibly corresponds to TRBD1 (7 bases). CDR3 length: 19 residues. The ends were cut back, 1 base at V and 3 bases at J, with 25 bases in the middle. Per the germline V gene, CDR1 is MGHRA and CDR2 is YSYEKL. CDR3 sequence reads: CASSQAYRGGISPIYEQYF. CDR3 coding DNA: TGCGCCAGCAGCCAAGCATACAGGGGAGGAATTTCTCCTATCTACGAGCAGTACTTC.

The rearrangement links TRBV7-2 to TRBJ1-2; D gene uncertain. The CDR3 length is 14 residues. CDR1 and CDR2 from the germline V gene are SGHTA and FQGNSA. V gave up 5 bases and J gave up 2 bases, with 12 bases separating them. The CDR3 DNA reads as TGTGCCAGCAGCCTATCCGGCGGCAACTATGGCTACACCTTC. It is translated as CASSLSGGNYGYTF.

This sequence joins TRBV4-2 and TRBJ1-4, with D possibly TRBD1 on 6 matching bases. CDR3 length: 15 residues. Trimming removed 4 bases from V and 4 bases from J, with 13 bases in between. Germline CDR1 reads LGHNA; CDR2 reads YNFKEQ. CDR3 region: CASSLRGFDNEKLFF. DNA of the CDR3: TGTGCCAGCAGCCTGAGGGGGTTTGATAATGAAAAACTGTTTTTT.

CDR3 in DNA: TGTGCTAGTGGTTTGGTACGCAGTTCCAATGAGCAGTTCTTC. Its translation: CASGLVRSSNEQFF. The chain is built from TRBV12-5 and TRBJ2-1, with D uncertain. Germline V gene data show CDR1 as LGHNT and CDR2 as FRNRAP. The CDR3 spans 14 residues. Trimming left V 0 bases short and J 6 bases short, with 9 bases between.

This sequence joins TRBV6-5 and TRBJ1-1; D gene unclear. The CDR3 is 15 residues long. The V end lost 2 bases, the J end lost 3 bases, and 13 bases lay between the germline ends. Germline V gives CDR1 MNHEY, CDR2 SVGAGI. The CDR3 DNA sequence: TGTGCCAGCAGTTACAGTAGACACCCCCACACTGAAGCTTTCTTT. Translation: CASSYSRHPHTEAFF.

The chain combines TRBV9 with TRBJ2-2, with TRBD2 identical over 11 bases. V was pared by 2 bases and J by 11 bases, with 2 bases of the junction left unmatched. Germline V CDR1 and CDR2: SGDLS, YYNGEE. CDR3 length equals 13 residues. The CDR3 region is CASSVRLAGELFF. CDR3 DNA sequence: TGTGCCAGCAGCGTCAGACTAGCGGGAGAGCTGTTTTTT.

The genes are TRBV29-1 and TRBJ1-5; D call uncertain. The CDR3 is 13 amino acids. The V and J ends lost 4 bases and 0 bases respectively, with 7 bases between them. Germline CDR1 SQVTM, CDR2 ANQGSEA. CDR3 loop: CSVAGYSNQPQHF. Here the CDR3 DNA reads TGCAGCGTTGCCGGTTATAGCAATCAGCCCCAGCATTTT. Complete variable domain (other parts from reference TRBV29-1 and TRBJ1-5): SAVISQKPSRDICQRGTSLTIQCQVDSQVTMMFWYRQQPGQSLTLIATANQGSEATYESGFVIDKFPISRPNLTFSTLTVSNMSPEDSSIYLCSVAGYSNQPQHFGDGTRLSIL.

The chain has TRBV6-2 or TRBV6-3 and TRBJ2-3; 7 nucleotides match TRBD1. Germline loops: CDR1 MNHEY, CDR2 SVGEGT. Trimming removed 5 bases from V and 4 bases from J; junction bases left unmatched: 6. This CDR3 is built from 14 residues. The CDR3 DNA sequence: TGTGCCAGCAGTCTACGACAGGGCCCAGATACGCAGTATTTT. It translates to CASSLRQGPDTQYF.

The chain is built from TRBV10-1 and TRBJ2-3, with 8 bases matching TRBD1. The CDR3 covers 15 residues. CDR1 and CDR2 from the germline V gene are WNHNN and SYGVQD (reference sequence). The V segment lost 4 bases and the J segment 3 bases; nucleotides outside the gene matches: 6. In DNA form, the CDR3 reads TGCGCCAGCAGTGCCACAGGGGGTGAGACAGATACGCAGTATTTT. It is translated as CASSATGGETDTQYF.

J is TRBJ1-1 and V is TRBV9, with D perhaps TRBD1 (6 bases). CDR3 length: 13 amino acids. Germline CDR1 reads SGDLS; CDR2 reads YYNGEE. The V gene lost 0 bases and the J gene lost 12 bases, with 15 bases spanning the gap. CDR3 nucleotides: TGTGCCAGCAGCGTAGAGGGGAACAGGGTCTCTTTCTTT. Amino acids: CASSVEGNRVSFF.

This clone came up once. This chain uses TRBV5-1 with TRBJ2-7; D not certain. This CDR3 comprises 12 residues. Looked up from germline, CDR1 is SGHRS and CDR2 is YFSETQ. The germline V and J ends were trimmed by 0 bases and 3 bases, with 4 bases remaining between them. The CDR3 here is CASSLVGYEQYF. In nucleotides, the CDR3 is TGCGCCAGCAGCTTGGTCGGCTACGAGCAGTACTTC.

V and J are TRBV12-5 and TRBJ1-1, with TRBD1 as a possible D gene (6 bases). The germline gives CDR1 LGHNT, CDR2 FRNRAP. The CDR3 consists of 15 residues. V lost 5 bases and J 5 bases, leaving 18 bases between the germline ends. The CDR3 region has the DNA TGTGCTAGTGGTACCCGAGCGGGGGCATATACTGAAGCTTTCTTT. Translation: CASGTRAGAYTEAFF. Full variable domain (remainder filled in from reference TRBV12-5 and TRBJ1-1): DARVTQTPRHKVTEMGQEVTMRCQPILGHNTVFWYRQTMMQGLELLAYFRNRAPLDDSGMPKDRFSAEMPDATLATLKIQPSEPRDSAVYFCASGTRAGAYTEAFFGQGTRLTVV.

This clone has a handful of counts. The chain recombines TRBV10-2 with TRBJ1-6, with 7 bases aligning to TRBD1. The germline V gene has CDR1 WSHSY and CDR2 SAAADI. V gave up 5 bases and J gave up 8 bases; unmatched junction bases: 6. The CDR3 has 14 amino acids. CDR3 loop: CASSFPGQHSPLHF. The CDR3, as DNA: TGCGCCAGCAGTTTCCCGGGACAGCATTCACCCCTCCACTTT.